The 8 T cell receptor beta chains reported below all come from one sample, sequenced in a study of T cell repertoires in cytomegalovirus infection (dated by TCRdb to the late 2010s). The treatment or condition label corresponds to: in vitro stimulation with specific CMV peptide epitopes to enrich CMV-specific T cells. Sequencing relied on an Illumina HiSeq 1500. Using fastp at Q25 and MiXCR, TCRdb reprocessed the public reads and kept productive beta chains. Rows are combined by CDR3 protein, so each entry shows the most common genes and DNA. The sample table lists 900,000 to 950,000 distinct CDR3 sequences, around 31% of them with a count of one. The biggest ten clones account for around 15% of the sample. What these receptors recognize is not known. The source was cultured CD8+ T cells from PBMCs, collected from culture after CMV antigen stimulation. These receptors were taken from a human donor in good health (CMV status not recorded). Some clones in this sample may be carry-over from other donors' samples.

This clonotype has only a few counts. The chain couples TRBV28 to TRBJ2-1, with 7 nucleotides matching TRBD1. With V trimmed by 3 bases and J by 0 bases, 8 bases remained unmatched. The CDR3 consists of 17 residues. CDR1 is MDHEN, CDR2 SYDVKM, per germline. The CDR3 here is CASSFGQVTSSYNEQFF. The CDR3 nucleotides read TGTGCCAGCAGTTTTGGACAGGTTACGAGCTCCTACAATGAGCAGTTCTTC. The variable domain in full, completed from reference TRBV28 and TRBJ2-1, reads DVKVTQSSRYLVKRTGEKVFLECVQDMDHENMFWYRQDPGLGLRLIYFSYDVKMKEKGDIPEGYSVSREKKERFSLILESASTNQTSMYLCASSFGQVTSSYNEQFFGPGTRLTVL.

This clonotype showed up just once. The rearrangement links TRBV27 to TRBJ2-2; D is uncertain. The ends were cut back, 2 bases at V and 6 bases at J, with 7 bases in the middle. Germline assignment: CDR1 MNHEY and CDR2 SMNVEV (reference sequence). This CDR3 is 13 amino acids long. CDR3 coding DNA: TGTGCCAGCAGTTTAGGCAGCTCCGGGGAGCTGTTTTTT. Protein product: CASSLGSSGELFF.

A word on this clonotype: A clone one base away is much larger, so this may be a read error. V is TRBV27 and J is TRBJ2-1, with D possibly TRBD2 on 5 matching bases. The CDR3 is made up of 11 amino acids. The germline V and J ends were trimmed by 6 bases and 6 bases, with 6 bases remaining between them. From germline, CDR1 is MNHEY and CDR2 SMNVEV (reference sequence). Here the CDR3 DNA reads TGTGCCAGCAGGAGGGCCAATGAGCAGTTCTTC. This translates into CASRRANEQFF.

The chain has TRBV12-3 or TRBV12-4 and TRBJ2-3; 9 nucleotides agree with TRBD1. CDR3 size: 16 residues. With 7 bases clipped from V and 5 bases from J, the junction kept 13 bases outside the gene matches. The CDR3 DNA follows: TGTGCCAGCACCGGGGACAGGGAGAAGGTGAAAGATACGCAGTATTTT. It codes for CASTGDREKVKDTQYF.

The CDR3: CASTDLTSSYNEQFF. CDR3 bases: TGTGCCAGTACCGACCTTACAAGCTCCTACAATGAGCAGTTCTTC. The V call is TRBV19, the J call TRBJ2-1; D unresolved. Germline V lookup: CDR1 LNHDA, CDR2 SQIVND (reference sequence). This CDR3 comprises 15 residues. V was shortened by 7 bases and J by 0 bases, with 13 bases between the two germline ends.

This chain links TRBV7-9 with TRBJ2-1, with D perhaps TRBD1 (6 bases). Trimming removed 5 bases at V and 6 bases at J, with 20 bases between. This CDR3 spans 16 amino acids. In germline, CDR1 is SEHNR, CDR2 FQNEAQ (reference sequence). The CDR3: CASSTRQAGPSNEQFF. The CDR3 DNA follows: TGTGCCAGCAGCACCCGACAGGCGGGCCCTAGCAATGAGCAGTTCTTC.

The table lists this clonotype with a count of one. The junction and the germline gene differ at one end; a read error may be behind it. This rearrangement joins TRBV6-2 or TRBV6-3 to TRBJ2-2, with D hard to call. Germline V lookup: CDR1 MNHEY, CDR2 SVGEGT. The CDR3 loop spans 13 amino acids. The CDR3 bases are TGTGCCAACAGTTACATGGGAACCGGGGAGCTGTTTTTT. Its translation: CANSYMGTGELFF.

There are a few counts of this clonotype. This rearrangement joins TRBV7-9 to TRBJ2-7; TRBD1 aligns across 9 bases. Unmatched junction bases numbered 12, after V lost 5 bases and J lost 7 bases. CDR3 length: 15 amino acids. Germline V gene data show CDR1 as SEHNR and CDR2 as FQNEAQ (reference sequence). This CDR3 reads CASSPLGQGLGEQYF. CDR3 coding DNA: TGTGCCAGCAGCCCACTCGGACAGGGGTTGGGGGAGCAGTACTTC.